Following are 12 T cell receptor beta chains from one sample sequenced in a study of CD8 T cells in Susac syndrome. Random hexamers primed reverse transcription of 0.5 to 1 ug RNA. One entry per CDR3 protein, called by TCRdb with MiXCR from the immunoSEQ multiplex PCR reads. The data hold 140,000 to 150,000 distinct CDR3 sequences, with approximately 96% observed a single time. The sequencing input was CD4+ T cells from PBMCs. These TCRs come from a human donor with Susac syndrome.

The chain's CDR3 is CSARDWQGKLFF. The CDR3 nucleotides are TGCAGTGCTAGAGATTGGCAGGGGAAACTGTTTTTT. The rearrangement joins TRBV20-1 to TRBJ1-4; TRBD1 is a possible D gene (6 bases). The germline gives CDR1 DFQATT, CDR2 SNEGSKA (reference sequence). The CDR3 spans 12 residues. Trimming took off 0 bases at V and 11 bases at J, with 10 bases between the two ends.

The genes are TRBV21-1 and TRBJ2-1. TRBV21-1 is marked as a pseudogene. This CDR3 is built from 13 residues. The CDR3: CASSRLTYNEQFF. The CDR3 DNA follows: TGTGCCAGCAGCAGGTTGACCTACAATGAGCAGTTCTTC.

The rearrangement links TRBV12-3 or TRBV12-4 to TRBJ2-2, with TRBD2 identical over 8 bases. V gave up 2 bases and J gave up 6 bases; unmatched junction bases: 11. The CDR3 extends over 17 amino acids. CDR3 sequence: CASSLSKLAALAGELFF. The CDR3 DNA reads TGTGCCAGCAGTTTAAGTAAACTAGCGGCCCTCGCCGGGGAGCTGTTTTTT.

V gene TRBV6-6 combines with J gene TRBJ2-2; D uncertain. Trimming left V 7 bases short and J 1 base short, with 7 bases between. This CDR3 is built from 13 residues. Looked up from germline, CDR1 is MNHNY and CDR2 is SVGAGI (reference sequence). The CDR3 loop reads CASTWRNTGELFF. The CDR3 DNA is TGTGCCAGCACTTGGAGGAACACCGGGGAGCTGTTTTTT.

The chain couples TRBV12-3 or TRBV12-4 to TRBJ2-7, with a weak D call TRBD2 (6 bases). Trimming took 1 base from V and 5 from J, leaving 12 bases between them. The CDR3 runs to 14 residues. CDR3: CASSLVRGGDEQYF. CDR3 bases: TGTGCCAGCAGTTTAGTGCGGGGCGGTGACGAGCAGTACTTC.

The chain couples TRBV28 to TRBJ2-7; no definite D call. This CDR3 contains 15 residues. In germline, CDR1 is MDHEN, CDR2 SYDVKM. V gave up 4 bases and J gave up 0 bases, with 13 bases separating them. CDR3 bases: TGTGCCAGCAGTTCTTGGCGGACCTCCTCCTACGAGCAGTACTTC. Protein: CASSSWRTSSYEQYF.

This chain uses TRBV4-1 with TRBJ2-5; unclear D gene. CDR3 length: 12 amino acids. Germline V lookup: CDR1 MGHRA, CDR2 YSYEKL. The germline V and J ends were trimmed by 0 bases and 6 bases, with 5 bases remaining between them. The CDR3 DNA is TGCGCCAGCAGCCAAGAACGACAGACCCAGTACTTC. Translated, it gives CASSQERQTQYF.

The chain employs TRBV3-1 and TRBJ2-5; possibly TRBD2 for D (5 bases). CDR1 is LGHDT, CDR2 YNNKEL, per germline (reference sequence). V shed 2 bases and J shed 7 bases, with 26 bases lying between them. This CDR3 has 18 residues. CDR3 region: CASSQSIGNMEAKGTQYF. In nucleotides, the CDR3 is TGTGCCAGCAGCCAAAGTATAGGGAATATGGAGGCTAAGGGGACCCAGTACTTC.

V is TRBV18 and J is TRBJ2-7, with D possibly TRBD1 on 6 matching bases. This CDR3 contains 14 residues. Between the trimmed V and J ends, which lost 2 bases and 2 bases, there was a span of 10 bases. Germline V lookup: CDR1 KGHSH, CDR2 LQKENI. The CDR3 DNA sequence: TGTGCCAGCTCACCATTGGACAGACCCTACGAGCAGTACTTC. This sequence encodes CASSPLDRPYEQYF.

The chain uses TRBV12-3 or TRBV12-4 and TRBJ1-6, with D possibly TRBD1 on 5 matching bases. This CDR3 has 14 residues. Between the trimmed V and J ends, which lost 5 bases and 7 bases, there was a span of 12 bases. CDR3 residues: CASSQTGLNSPLHF. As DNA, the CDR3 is TGTGCCAGCAGTCAAACAGGATTAAATTCACCCCTCCACTTT.

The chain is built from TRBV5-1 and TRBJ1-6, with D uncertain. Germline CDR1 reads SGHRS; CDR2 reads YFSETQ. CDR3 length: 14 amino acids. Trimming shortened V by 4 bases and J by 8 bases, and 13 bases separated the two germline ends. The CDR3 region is CASSPDGRDSPLHF. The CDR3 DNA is TGCGCCAGCAGCCCTGACGGGCGGGATTCACCCCTCCACTTT. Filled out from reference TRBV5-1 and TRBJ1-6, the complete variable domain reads KAGVTQTPRYLIKTRGQQVTLSCSPISGHRSVSWYQQTPGQGLQFLFEYFSETQRNKGNFPGRFSGRQFSNSRSEMNVSTLELGDSALYLCASSPDGRDSPLHFGNGTRLTVT.

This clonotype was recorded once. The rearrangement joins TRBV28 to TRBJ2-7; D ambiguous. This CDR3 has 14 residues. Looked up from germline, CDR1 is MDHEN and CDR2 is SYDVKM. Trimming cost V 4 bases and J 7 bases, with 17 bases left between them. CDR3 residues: CASSWTAPHQEQYF. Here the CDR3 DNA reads TGTGCCAGCAGTTGGACGGCACCTCATCAGGAGCAGTACTTC.